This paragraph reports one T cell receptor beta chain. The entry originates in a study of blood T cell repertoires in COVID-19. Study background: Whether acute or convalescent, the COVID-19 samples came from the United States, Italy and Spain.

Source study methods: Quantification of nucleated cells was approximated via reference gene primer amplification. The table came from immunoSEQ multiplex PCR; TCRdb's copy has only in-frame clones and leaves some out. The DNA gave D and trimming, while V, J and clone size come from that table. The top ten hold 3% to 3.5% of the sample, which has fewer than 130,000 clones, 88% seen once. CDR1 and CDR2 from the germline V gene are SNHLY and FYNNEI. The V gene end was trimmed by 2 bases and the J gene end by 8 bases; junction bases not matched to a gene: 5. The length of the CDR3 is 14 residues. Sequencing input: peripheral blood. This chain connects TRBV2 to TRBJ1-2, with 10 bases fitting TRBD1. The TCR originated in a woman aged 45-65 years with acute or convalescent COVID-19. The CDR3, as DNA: TGTGCCAGCAGTGAATTGGGGACAGGGGTCGGCTACACCTTC. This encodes CASSELGTGVGYTF.